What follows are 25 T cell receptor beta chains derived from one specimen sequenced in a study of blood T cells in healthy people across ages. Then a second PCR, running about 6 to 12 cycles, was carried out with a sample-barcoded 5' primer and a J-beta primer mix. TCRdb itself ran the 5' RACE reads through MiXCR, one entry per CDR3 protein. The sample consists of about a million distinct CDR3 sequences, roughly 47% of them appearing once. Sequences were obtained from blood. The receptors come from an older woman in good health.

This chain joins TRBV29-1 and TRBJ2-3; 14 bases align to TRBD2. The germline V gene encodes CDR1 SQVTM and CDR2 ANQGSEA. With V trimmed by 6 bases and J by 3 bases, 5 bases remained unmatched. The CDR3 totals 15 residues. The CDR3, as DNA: TGCAGCGTCGGGACTAGCGGGAGTTTGACAGATACGCAGTATTTT. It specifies CSVGTSGSLTDTQYF.

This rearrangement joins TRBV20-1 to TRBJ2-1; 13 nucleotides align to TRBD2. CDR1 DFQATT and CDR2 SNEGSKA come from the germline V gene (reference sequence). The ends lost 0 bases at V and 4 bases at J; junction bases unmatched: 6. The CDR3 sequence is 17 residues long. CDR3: CSARDPRTSGGYNEQFF. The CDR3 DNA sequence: TGCAGTGCTAGAGATCCGAGGACTAGCGGGGGATACAATGAGCAGTTCTTC.

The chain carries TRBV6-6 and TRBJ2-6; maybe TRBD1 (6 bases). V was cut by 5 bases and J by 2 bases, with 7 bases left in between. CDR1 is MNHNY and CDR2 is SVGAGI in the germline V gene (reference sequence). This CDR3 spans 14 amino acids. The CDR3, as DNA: TGTGCCAGCAGTCACAGGGCTGGGGCCAACGTCCTGACTTTC. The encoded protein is CASSHRAGANVLTF.

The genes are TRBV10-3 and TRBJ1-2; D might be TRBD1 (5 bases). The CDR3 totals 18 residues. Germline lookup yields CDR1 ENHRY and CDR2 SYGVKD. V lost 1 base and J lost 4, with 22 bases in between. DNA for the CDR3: TGTGCCATCAGTGAGTATCGATCACAGGCACCAACTTCCTATGGCTACACCTTC. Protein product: CAISEYRSQAPTSYGYTF.

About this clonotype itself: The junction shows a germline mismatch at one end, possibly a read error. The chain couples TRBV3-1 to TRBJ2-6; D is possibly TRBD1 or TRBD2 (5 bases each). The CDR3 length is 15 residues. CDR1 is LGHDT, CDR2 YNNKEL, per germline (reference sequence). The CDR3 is CASSLGASGANVQTF. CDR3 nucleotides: TGTGCCAGCAGCCTCGGGGCCTCTGGGGCCAACGTCCAGACTTTC.

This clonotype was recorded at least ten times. CDR3 in amino acids: CASSYRHTRGQPQHF. CDR3 nucleotide sequence: TGTGCCAGCAGTTACAGACATACCAGAGGTCAGCCCCAGCATTTT. The genes are TRBV6-2 or TRBV6-3 and TRBJ1-5; D not resolved. V lost 2 bases to trimming and J lost 6 bases, with 14 bases between them. In germline, CDR1 is MNHEY, CDR2 SVGEGT. This CDR3 comprises 15 residues.

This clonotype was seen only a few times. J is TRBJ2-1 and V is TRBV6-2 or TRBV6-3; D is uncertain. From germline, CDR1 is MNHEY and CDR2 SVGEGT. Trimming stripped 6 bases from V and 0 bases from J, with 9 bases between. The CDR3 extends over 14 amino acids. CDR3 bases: TGTGCCAGCAGGGGCACCAGCTCCTACAATGAGCAGTTCTTC. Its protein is CASRGTSSYNEQFF.

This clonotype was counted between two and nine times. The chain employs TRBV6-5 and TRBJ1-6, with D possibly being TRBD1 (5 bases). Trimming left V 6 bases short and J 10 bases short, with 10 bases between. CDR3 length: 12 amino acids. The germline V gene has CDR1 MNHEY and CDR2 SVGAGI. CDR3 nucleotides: TGTGCCAGCAGCGGGGCGAAATCACCCCTCCACTTT. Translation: CASSGAKSPLHF.

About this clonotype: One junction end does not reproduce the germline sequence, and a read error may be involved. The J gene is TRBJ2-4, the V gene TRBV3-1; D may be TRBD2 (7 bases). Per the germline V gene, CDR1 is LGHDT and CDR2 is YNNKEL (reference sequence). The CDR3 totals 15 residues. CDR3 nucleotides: TGTGCCAGCAGCCCCAACCGGGGGGCCAAAAACGTTCAGTACTTC. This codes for CASSPNRGAKNVQYF.

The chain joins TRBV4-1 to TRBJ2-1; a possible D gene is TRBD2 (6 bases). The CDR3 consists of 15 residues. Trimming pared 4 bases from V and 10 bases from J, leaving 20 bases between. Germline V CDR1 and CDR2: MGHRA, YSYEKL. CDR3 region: CASSPSAGWSGEQFF. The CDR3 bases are TGCGCCAGCAGCCCTTCAGCGGGTTGGTCGGGCGAGCAGTTCTTC.

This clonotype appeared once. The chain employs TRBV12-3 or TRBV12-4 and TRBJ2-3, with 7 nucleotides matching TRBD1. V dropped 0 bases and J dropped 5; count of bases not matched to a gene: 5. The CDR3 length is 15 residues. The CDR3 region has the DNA TGTGCCAGCAGTTTAGCGCGAGGGGGCGGAGATACGCAGTATTTT. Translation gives CASSLARGGGDTQYF.

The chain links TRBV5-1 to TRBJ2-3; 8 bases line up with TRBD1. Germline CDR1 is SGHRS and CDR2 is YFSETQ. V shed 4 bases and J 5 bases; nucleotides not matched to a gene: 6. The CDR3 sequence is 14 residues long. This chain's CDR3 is CASSIDRGKDTQYF. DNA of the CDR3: TGCGCCAGCAGCATCGACAGGGGAAAAGATACGCAGTATTTT.

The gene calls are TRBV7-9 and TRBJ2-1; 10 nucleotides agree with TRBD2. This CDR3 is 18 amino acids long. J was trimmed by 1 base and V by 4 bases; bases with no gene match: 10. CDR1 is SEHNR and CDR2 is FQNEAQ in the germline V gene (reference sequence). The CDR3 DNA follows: TGTGCCAGCAGCTCACCCCCCGGGACTAGCGCATCCTACAATGAGCAGTTCTTC. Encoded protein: CASSSPPGTSASYNEQFF.

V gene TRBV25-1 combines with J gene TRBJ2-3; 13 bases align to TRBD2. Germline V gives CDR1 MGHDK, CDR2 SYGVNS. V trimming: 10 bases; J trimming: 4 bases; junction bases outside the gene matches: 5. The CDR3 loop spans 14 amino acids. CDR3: CATQLAGGSDTQYF. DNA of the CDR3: TGTGCCACCCAACTAGCGGGAGGGTCAGATACGCAGTATTTT.

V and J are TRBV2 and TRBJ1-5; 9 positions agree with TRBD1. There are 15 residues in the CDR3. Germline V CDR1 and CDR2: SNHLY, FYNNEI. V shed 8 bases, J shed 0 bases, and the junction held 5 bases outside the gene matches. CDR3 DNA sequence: TGTGCCAGCCGGGGACAGGGACATAGCAATCAGCCCCAGCATTTT. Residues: CASRGQGHSNQPQHF.

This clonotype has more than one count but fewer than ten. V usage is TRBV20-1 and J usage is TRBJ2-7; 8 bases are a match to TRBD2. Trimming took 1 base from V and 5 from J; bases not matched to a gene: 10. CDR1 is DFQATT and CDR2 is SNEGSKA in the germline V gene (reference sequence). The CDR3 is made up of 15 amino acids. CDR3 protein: CSARVGGLDFDEQYF. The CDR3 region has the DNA TGCAGTGCTAGAGTCGGGGGACTAGATTTCGACGAGCAGTACTTC.

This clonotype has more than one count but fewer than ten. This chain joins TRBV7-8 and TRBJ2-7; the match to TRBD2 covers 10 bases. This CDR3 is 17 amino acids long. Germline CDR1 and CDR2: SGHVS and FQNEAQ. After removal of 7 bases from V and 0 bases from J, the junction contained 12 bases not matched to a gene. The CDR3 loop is CASIRSGRGLSSYEQYF. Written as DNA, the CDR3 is TGTGCCAGCATTCGCAGCGGGAGGGGCCTTAGCTCCTACGAGCAGTACTTC.

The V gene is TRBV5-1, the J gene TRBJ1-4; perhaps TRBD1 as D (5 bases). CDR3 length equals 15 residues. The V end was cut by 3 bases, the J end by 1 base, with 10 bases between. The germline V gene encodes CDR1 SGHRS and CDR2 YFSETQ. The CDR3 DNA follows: TGCGCCAGCAGCTATGACAGCAGAACTAATGAAAAACTGTTTTTT. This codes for CASSYDSRTNEKLFF.

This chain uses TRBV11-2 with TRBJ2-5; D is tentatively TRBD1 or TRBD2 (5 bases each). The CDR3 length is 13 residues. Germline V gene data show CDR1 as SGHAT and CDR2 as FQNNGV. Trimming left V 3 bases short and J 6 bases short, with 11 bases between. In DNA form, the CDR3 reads TGTGCCAGCAGCTTGGGACCGGGAAAGACCCAGTACTTC. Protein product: CASSLGPGKTQYF.

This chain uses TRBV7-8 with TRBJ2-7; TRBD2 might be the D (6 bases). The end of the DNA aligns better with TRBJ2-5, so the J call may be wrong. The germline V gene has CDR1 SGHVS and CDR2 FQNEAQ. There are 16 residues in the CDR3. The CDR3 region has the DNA TGTGCCAGCAGCTTATTGCAGCCGGAGGGTGGAGAGACCCAGTACTTC. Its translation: CASSLLQPEGGETQYF.

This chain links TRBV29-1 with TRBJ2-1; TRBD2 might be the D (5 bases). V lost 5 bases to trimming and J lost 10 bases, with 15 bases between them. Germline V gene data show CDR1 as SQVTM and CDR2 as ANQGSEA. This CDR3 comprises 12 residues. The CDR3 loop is CSVRLSAGEQFF. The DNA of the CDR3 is TGCAGCGTTAGACTCAGTGCGGGCGAGCAGTTCTTC.

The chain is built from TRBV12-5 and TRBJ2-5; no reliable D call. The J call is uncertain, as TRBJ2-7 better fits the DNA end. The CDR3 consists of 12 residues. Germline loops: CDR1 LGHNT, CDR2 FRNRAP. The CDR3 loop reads CASGLSPDEQYF. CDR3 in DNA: TGTGCTAGTGGTCTTTCCCCCGACGAGCAGTACTTC.

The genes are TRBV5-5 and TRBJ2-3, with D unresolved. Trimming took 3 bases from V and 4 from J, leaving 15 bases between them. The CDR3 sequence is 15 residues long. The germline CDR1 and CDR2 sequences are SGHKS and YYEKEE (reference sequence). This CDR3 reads CASSSAGQHADTQYF. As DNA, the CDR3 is TGTGCCAGCAGCTCAGCCGGGCAGCACGCAGATACGCAGTATTTT.

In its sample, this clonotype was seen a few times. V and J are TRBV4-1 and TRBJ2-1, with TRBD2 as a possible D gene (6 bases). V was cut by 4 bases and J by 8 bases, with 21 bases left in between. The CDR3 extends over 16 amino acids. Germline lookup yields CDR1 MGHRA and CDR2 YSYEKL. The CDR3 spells CASSLYRDSPLDEQFF. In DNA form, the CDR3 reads TGCGCCAGCAGCCTCTACCGGGACTCCCCCTTGGATGAGCAGTTCTTC.

The CDR3 sequence: CASSSQRGGSSYNEQFF. DNA of the CDR3: TGTGCCAGCAGCTCTCAACGGGGGGGGAGCTCCTACAATGAGCAGTTCTTC. The chain employs TRBV7-2 and TRBJ2-1; TRBD2 agrees at 8 bases. The CDR3 is 17 residues long. Germline assignment: CDR1 SGHTA and CDR2 FQGNSA. V dropped 4 bases and J dropped 0; count of bases not matched to a gene: 8.